One sample yielded the 10 T cell receptor beta chains listed below, sequenced in a study of CXCR3-negative and CXCR3-positive naive CD8 T cells (dated by TCRdb to about 2019). General findings and caveats noted by the study authors: TRB CDR3s from CXCR3-positive naive cells showed higher hydrophobicity (lower Kidera factor 4), lower energy, and higher strength and volume indices than CXCR3-negative naive cells.

These receptors' antigens are unknown. Reads for this sample came from a NextSeq 550. The Human TCR Profiling Kit (MiLaboratory) was used to prepare UMI-labeled 5' RACE TRB cDNA libraries. After the reads were reprocessed by TCRdb, one entry was made per CDR3 protein sequence, with no DNA. The table for this sample shows about 89,000 distinct CDR3 sequences. The ten largest clones take up almost 0.55% of the sample. The sequenced material came from naive CXCR3+ CD8+ T cells from blood. The cell subset or site label for this specimen denotes: CD45RO-CCR7+CD27+CD95- naive CD8+ T cells expressing CXCR3 (TNR3+). The source of these receptors is a human donor in good health. Some clones in this sample may be carry-over from other donors' samples.

This chain connects TRBV5-1 to TRBJ1-1. The V gene's germline CDR1 is SGHRS and CDR2 YFSETQ. There are 13 residues in the CDR3. CDR3 loop: CASSLSVGNEAFF.

V gene TRBV12-3 or TRBV12-4 combines with J gene TRBJ1-6; TCRdb outputs TRBD1, but without DNA this stays unchecked. This CDR3 region has 16 residues. Here the CDR3 reads CASSFQPGQGISPLHF.

J is TRBJ2-7 and V is TRBV28; TCRdb names TRBD2, which stays unverified in the absence of DNA. Germline V gene lookup returns CDR1 MDHEN and CDR2 SYDVKM. This CDR3 has 13 residues. CDR3 region: CASSFRGGGEQYF.

The chain combines TRBV7-2 with TRBJ2-2; TCRdb calls TRBD1, which cannot be checked without DNA. In germline, CDR1 is SGHTA, CDR2 FQGNSA. CDR3 length: 12 amino acids. The CDR3 here is CAGGWGTGELFF.

The chain combines TRBV5-1 with TRBJ1-2; absent DNA, TCRdb's TRBD1 call cannot be checked. CDR3 size: 18 residues. The germline CDR1 and CDR2 sequences are SGHRS and YFSETQ. CDR3 sequence reads: CASCRREIRGPRNYGYTF.

The chain uses TRBV4-1 and TRBJ2-7; TCRdb's D call of TRBD2 is untestable without DNA. In germline, CDR1 is MGHRA, CDR2 YSYEKL. The CDR3 consists of 16 residues. The CDR3 is CASSQDGLAATYEQYF.

V and J are TRBV7-3 and TRBJ2-1; TCRdb lists TRBD2, though no DNA is available to test this call. The CDR3 runs to 13 residues. Germline values: CDR1 SGHTA, CDR2 FQGTGA. The CDR3 protein is CASSFSGLDEQFF.

V usage is TRBV5-4 and J usage is TRBJ2-5; TCRdb's D call of TRBD2 is untestable without DNA. Germline lookup yields CDR1 SGHNT and CDR2 YYREEE (reference sequence). The CDR3 has 15 amino acids. The CDR3: CASSVPGLAEETQYF.

This chain connects TRBV6-5 to TRBJ2-1; no DNA is available, so the TRBD2 call from TCRdb remains unchecked. Germline lookup yields CDR1 MNHEY and CDR2 SVGAGI. The CDR3 is made up of 15 amino acids. CDR3 in amino acids: CASSYKTSDYNEQFF.

The CDR3 reads CASTWSHRVNQPQHF. The genes are TRBV28 and TRBJ1-5; TCRdb gives TRBD1 as the D gene, but with no DNA this cannot be confirmed. CDR1 and CDR2 (germline): MDHEN, SYDVKM. The CDR3 runs to 15 residues. The variable domain in full, completed from reference TRBV28 and TRBJ1-5, reads DVKVTQSSRYLVKRTGEKVFLECVQDMDHENMFWYRQDPGLGLRLIYFSYDVKMKEKGDIPEGYSVSREKKERFSLILESASTNQTSMYLCASTWSHRVNQPQHFGDGTRLSIL.